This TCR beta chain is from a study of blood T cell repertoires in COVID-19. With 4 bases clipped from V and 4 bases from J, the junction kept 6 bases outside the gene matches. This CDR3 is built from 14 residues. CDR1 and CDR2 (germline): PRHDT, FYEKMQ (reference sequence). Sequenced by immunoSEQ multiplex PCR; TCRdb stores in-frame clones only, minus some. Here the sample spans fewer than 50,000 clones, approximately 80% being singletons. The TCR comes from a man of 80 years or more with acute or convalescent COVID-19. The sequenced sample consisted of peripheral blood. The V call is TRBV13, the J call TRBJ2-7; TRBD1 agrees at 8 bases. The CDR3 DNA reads TGTGCCAGCAGCTCAGGACAGGGTGCGTACGAGCAGTACTTC. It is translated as CASSSGQGAYEQYF.